The rows below give T cell receptor beta chains drawn from one sample of a study of blood T cell repertoires in COVID-19. Clones were read by immunoSEQ multiplex PCR, and TCRdb kept only the in-frame ones, dropping some. The sample records fewer than 350,000 clones, around 84% being singletons. The specimen sequenced was PBMCs or T cells enriched from blood (not recorded which). The receptors come from a woman in her forties or fifties who had recovered from COVID-19. Both conserved end residues are part of each CDR3.

J gene,V gene,CDR3 length,CDR3 protein
TRBJ2-5,TRBV15,17,CATSRPGLAGGGETQYF
TRBJ1-2,TRBV28,18,CASSFGPNSEQGGGGYTF
TRBJ2-3,TRBV9,15,CASSLRQGGTDTQYF
TRBJ2-1,TRBV29-1,18,CSVERHTTGANSYNEQFF
TRBJ1-5,TRBV7-2,17,CASSLADWAGRNQPQHF
TRBJ2-2,TRBV27,14,CASSAGLTTGELFF
TRBJ2-1,TRBV6-5,16,CASSYSLAGGDNEQFF
TRBJ2-7,TRBV6-5,14,CASAWGQGDYEQYF
TRBJ1-1,TRBV29-1,12,CSVPGDTTEAFF
TRBJ1-2,TRBV29-1,15,CSVVNRAGEGYGYTF
TRBJ2-7,TRBV29-1,11,CSGGTGDEQYF
TRBJ1-2,TRBV3-1/TRBV3-2,15,CASSQGSGVLYGYTF
TRBJ1-1,TRBV9,15,CASSQGQGMNTEAFF
TRBJ1-2,TRBV3-1/TRBV3-2,14,CASSQGQGDYGYTF
TRBJ1-1,TRBV7-2,15,CASSLEARPNTEAFF
TRBJ2-3,TRBV24-1,18,CATSDPRLAGGRTDTQYF
TRBJ1-5,TRBV5-5,15,CASSITGPENQPQHF
TRBJ1-3,TRBV12-5,13,CASGLGGGNTIYF
TRBJ2-2,TRBV24-1,16,CATSDMTQNPTGELFF
TRBJ1-2,TRBV9,15,CASTLTPTGNYGYTF
TRBJ2-1,TRBV9,16,CASSVVKLARLDEQFF
TRBJ1-1,TRBV19,21,CASRTNRGSRDRGGMNTEAFF
TRBJ2-7,TRBV27,13,CASRQSGTYEQYF
TRBJ2-7,TRBV19,14,CASSMKGASYEQYF
TRBJ1-2,TRBV20-1,11,CSARAGYGYTF
TRBJ1-4,TRBV4-2,18,CASSQDGRGATTNEKLFF
TRBJ2-3,TRBV7-2,14,CASSLAGGLHTQYF
TRBJ1-1,TRBV12-3/TRBV12-4,13,CASGGGQGTEAFF
TRBJ2-3,TRBV20-1,15,CSASRREGLGDTQYF
TRBJ2-7,TRBV27,12,CASSFLGQEQYF